Only one count was recorded for the clone carrying this T cell receptor (beta chain). This entry belongs to a study of control samples from healthy donors and cancer patients. Trimming removed 1 base from V and 6 bases from J, with 10 bases in between. The CDR3 contains 13 residues. Germline lookup yields CDR1 PRHDT and CDR2 FYEKMQ (reference sequence). The table came from immunoSEQ multiplex PCR; TCRdb's copy has only in-frame clones and leaves some out. The sample shows 140,000 to 150,000 clones, 80% to 95% of them seen only once. This chain uses TRBV13 with TRBJ2-7, with D uncertain. The source of this sequence is a man in his thirties or forties in good health. The sequencing input was blood. The CDR3: CASSLERFGEQYF. CDR3 bases: TGTGCCAGCAGCTTAGAGAGGTTTGGCGAGCAGTACTTC.